This is a list of T cell receptor beta chains from one sample in a study of blood T cell repertoires in COVID-19. Using immunoSEQ multiplex PCR, the repertoire was profiled, and TCRdb retains in-frame clones only, with some absent. In the table there are a few hundred thousand clones, around 83% of which are singletons. Sequencing was performed on PBMCs or T cells enriched from blood (not recorded which). The origin of the receptors is a man between 35 and 55 years old who had been exposed to COVID-19. Both conserved end residues are part of each CDR3. Size values are once, few and many counts, or a class for expanded clones, and some rows have none.

v_call | clone_size | cdr3_aa
TRBV7-9 | . | CASSGGQGNYGYTF
TRBV5-1 | few | CASSAGQSYGYTF
TRBV27 | . | CASSSKQGLQPQHF
TRBV2 | . | CASSTLTSGHNEQFF
TRBV5-4 | . | CASSPGTATYNEQFF
TRBV7-2 | . | CASSRRGVWDIQYF
TRBV18 | . | CASSPIGGGEAFF
TRBV6-5 | . | CASSYTGPGNTIYF
TRBV29-1 | . | CSVDRGANTEAFF
TRBV19 | few | CASSMTGRQPQHF
TRBV5-6 | few | CASSLDTVVKEQYF
TRBV6-5 | . | CASSYAQGVSNYGYTF
TRBV6-5 | . | CASSYSGVMNTEAFF
TRBV24-1 | . | CATSTNGGGWGYNEQFF
TRBV30 | . | CAWNRDTDTQYF
TRBV6-5 | . | CASSSTDRGYNEQFF
TRBV5-1 | once | CASSLVAGAGNTIYF
TRBV7-9 | . | CASSGSAGNEQFF
TRBV4-1 | . | CASSQDSRRGYTF
TRBV6-5 | . | CASRYRDRGNTIYF
TRBV7-3 | once | CASSPTGGGYTF
TRBV4-1 | . | CASSHPPGASSYNSPLHF
TRBV27 | . | CASSLSAGTYEQFF
TRBV19 | . | CASSRGTAAYGYTF
TRBV30 | . | CGAGARDEQYF
TRBV11-2 | . | CASSYETSGTPGQYF
TRBV6-6 | . | CASSKTGNGSQYF
TRBV6-4 | . | CASMREANTGELFF